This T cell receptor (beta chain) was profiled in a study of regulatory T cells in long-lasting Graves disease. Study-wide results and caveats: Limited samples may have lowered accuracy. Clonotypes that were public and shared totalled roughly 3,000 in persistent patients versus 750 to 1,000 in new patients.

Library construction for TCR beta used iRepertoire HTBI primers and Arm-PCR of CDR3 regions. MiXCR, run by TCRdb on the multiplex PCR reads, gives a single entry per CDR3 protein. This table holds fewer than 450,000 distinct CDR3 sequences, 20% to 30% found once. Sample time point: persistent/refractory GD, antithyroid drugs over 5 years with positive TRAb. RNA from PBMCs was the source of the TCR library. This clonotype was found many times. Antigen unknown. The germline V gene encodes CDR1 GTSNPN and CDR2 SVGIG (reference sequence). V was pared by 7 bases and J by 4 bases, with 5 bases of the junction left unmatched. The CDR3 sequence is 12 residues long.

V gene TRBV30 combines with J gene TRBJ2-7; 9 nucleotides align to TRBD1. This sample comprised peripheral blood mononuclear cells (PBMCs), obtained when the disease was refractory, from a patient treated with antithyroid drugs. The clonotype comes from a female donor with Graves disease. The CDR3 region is CALGQGLYEQYF. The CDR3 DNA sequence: TGTGCCTTGGGACAGGGATTGTACGAGCAGTACTTC. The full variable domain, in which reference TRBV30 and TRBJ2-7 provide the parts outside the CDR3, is SQTIHQWPATLVQPVGSPLSLECTVEGTSNPNLYWYRQAAGRGLQLLFYSVGIGQISSEVPQNLSASRPQDRQFILSSKKLLLSDSGFYLCALGQGLYEQYFGPGTRLTVT.